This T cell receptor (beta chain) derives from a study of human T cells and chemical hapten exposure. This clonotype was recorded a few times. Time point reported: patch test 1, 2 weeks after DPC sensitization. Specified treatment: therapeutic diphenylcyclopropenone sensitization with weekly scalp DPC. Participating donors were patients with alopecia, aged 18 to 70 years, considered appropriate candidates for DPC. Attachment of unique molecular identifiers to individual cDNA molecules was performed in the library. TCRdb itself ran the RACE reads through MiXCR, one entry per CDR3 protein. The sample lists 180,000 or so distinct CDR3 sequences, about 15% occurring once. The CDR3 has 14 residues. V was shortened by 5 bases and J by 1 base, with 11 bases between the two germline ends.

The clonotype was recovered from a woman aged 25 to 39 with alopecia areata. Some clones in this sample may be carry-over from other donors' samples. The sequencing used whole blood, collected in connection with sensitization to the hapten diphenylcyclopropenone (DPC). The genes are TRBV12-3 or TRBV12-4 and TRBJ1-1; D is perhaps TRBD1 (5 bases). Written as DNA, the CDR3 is TGTGCCAGCAGTCCCCATCAGGGGAACACTGAAGCTTTCTTT. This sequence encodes CASSPHQGNTEAFF.